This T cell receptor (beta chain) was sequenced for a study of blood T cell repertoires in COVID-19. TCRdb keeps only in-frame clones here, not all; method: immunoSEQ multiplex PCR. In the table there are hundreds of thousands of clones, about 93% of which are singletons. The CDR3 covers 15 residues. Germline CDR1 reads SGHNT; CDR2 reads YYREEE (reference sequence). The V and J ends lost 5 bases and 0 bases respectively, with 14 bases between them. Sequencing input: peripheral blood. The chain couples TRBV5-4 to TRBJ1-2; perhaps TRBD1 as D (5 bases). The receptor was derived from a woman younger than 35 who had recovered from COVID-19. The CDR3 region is CASSFKGNPNYGYTF. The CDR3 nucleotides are TGTGCCAGCAGTTTTAAGGGGAACCCTAACTATGGCTACACCTTC. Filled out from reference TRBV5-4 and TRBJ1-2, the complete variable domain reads ETGVTQSPTHLIKTRGQQVTLRCSSQSGHNTVSWYQQALGQGPQFIFQYYREEENGRGNFPPRFSGLQFPNYSSELNVNALELDDSALYLCASSFKGNPNYGYTFGSGTRLTVV.